This is a list of T cell receptor beta chains from one sample in a study of blood T cell repertoires in COVID-19. The data were produced by immunoSEQ multiplex PCR, yet TCRdb's version contains in-frame clones alone and is incomplete. Among about 350,000 clones listed, roughly 87% were seen once. Sample: peripheral blood. The origin of the receptors is a woman in her fifties or sixties with COVID-19, enrolled during active disease. The CDR3 runs from the conserved cysteine through the conserved F or W. D genes are given only for firm matches. The listing skips clone size in some rows; elsewhere it reads once, few, many or a size class.

abundance	v_gene	j_gene	d_gene	CDR3aa	CDR3nt
once	TRBV21-1	TRBJ1-1	-	CASSKEAAAGGLITEAFF	TGTGCCAGCAGCAAAGAGGCCGCGGCAGGGGGCCTTATCACTGAAGCTTTCTTT
-	TRBV6-5	TRBJ1-1	TRBD1	CASSSRDSWRTEAFF	TGTGCCAGCAGCTCCCGGGACAGCTGGCGGACTGAAGCTTTCTTT
once	TRBV19	TRBJ1-1	TRBD1	CASRDRGRTEAFF	TGTGCCAGTAGAGACAGGGGGCGGACTGAAGCTTTCTTT
-	TRBV5-5	TRBJ2-1	-	CASSLGQGYNEQFF	TGTGCCAGCAGCTTGGGGCAGGGGTACAATGAGCAGTTCTTC
-	TRBV29-1	TRBJ1-1	TRBD1	CSAQTGGNTEAFF	TGCAGCGCCCAGACAGGGGGGAACACTGAAGCTTTCTTT
-	TRBV4-2	TRBJ1-2	TRBD1	CASSDSGTGGVGYTF	TGTGCCAGCAGCGACTCCGGGACAGGGGGCGTCGGCTACACCTTC
once	TRBV27	TRBJ2-7	-	CARKNGTYPSPRIYEQYF	TGTGCCAGAAAGAACGGGACTTATCCGTCCCCGCGAATCTACGAGCAGTACTTC
few	TRBV9	TRBJ1-2	TRBD1	CASSSWDRLKYGYTF	TGTGCCAGCAGCTCATGGGACAGGTTAAAGTATGGCTACACCTTC
once	TRBV28	TRBJ2-1	-	CASSLALASYNEQFF	TGTGCCAGCAGTTTAGCCCTAGCGAGTTACAATGAGCAGTTCTTC
-	TRBV7-2	TRBJ2-1	TRBD2	CASSPGGSGGGIYNEQFF	TGTGCCAGCAGCCCCGGGGGTAGCGGGGGGGGCATCTACAATGAGCAGTTCTTC
-	TRBV6-1	TRBJ2-2	-	CASSEVPLTRAGELFF	TGTGCCAGCAGTGAAGTTCCCTTGACTAGAGCCGGGGAGCTGTTTTTT
-	TRBV3-1/TRBV3-2	TRBJ2-3	TRBD2	CASSPYQRGLTDTQYF	TGTGCCAGCAGCCCCTATCAGCGGGGGCTCACAGATACGCAGTATTTT
-	TRBV18	TRBJ1-2	-	CASSLSTRFGFNYGYTF	TGTGCCAGCTCACTTTCTACGCGATTCGGTTTTAACTATGGCTACACCTTC
-	TRBV27	TRBJ1-5	TRBD1	CASSLSPTGGGQPQHF	TGTGCCAGCAGTTTATCCCCCACAGGGGGTGGTCAGCCCCAGCATTTT
-	TRBV19	TRBJ1-2	-	CASRKGRTSGGYTF	TGTGCCAGTAGAAAGGGGCGGACGTCCGGGGGCTACACCTTC
-	TRBV29-1	TRBJ1-2	TRBD1	CSVEVGTGKAYGYTF	TGCAGCGTTGAGGTTGGGACAGGGAAGGCTTATGGCTACACCTTC
-	TRBV18	TRBJ1-2	TRBD1	CASSPGQGAVYGGYTF	TGTGCCAGCTCCCCCGGACAGGGGGCCGTATACGGCGGCTACACCTTC
-	TRBV30	TRBJ1-6	TRBD1	CAWALTGAISPLHF	TGTGCCTGGGCCCTGACAGGGGCTATCTCACCCCTCCACTTT
-	TRBV6-5	TRBJ1-5	-	CASSPDRNDQPQHF	TGTGCCAGCAGCCCAGACAGGAATGATCAGCCCCAGCATTTT
-	TRBV28	TRBJ1-1	-	CASSPHAGGSTEAFF	TGTGCCAGCAGTCCACACGCGGGGGGGAGCACTGAAGCTTTCTTT
-	TRBV24-1	TRBJ2-2	-	CATSDFRRGGGTGELFF	TGTGCCACCAGTGATTTCAGACGTGGAGGAGGCACCGGGGAGCTGTTTTTT
-	TRBV6-6	TRBJ2-7	-	CASSSADEQYF	TGTGCCAGCAGTTCCGCAGACGAGCAGTACTTC
-	TRBV5-4	TRBJ2-4	TRBD1	CASSTDRGRVQYF	TGTGCCAGCAGCACGGACAGGGGAAGGGTTCAGTACTTC
-	TRBV28	TRBJ2-5	-	CASSIRGWYQETQYF	TGTGCCAGCTCAATCAGGGGTTGGTACCAAGAGACCCAGTACTTC
-	TRBV21-1	TRBJ2-7	-	CASSKSGSYEQYF	TGTGCCAGCAGCAAATCCGGCTCCTACGAGCAGTACTTC
-	TRBV19	TRBJ1-4	-	CASQNQGYEKLFF	TGTGCCAGTCAAAATCAGGGATACGAAAAACTGTTTTTT
once	TRBV12-5	TRBJ1-6	TRBD1	CASGGTGGAKGNSPLHF	TGTGCTAGTGGTGGGACAGGGGGTGCTAAAGGCAATTCACCCCTCCACTTT
once	TRBV29-1	TRBJ1-2	-	CSVQTVTNYGYTF	TGCAGCGTCCAGACAGTTACTAACTATGGCTACACCTTC
-	TRBV7-2	TRBJ2-5	TRBD2	CASSWGTSGGSGETQYF	TGTGCCAGCAGCTGGGGGACTAGCGGGGGATCAGGGGAGACCCAGTACTTC
-	TRBV5-6	TRBJ1-5	-	CASSPGTHSNQPQHF	TGTGCCAGCAGCCCGGGGACACATAGCAATCAGCCCCAGCATTTT
once	TRBV21-1	TRBJ1-5	-	CASIPETYSNQPQHF	TGTGCCAGCATCCCCGAGACTTATAGCAATCAGCCCCAGCATTTT
-	TRBV7-3	TRBJ1-3	-	CASSLEGGNTIYF	TGTGCCAGCAGCTTAGAGGGCGGCAACACCATATATTTT
-	TRBV7-8	TRBJ2-6	-	CASESFGGANVLTF	TGTGCCAGCGAAAGCTTCGGGGGGGCCAACGTCCTGACTTTC
-	TRBV5-1	TRBJ1-6	-	CASSRGAPEPLHF	TGCGCCAGCAGCCGGGGGGCCCCAGAACCCCTCCACTTT
-	TRBV6-6	TRBJ2-3	-	CASSYRRSTDTQYF	TGTGCCAGCAGTTACCGCCGGTCCACAGATACGCAGTATTTT
-	TRBV2	TRBJ2-1	TRBD2	CASSSLLAGYRNEQFF	TGTGCCAGCAGCAGTCTACTAGCGGGGTACCGCAATGAGCAGTTCTTC
-	TRBV5-1	TRBJ1-2	-	CASSIDRPTGYTF	TGCGCCAGCAGCATCGACAGACCAACAGGCTACACCTTC